This TCR beta chain emerged from a study of molecular identifiers for immune sequencing clone quantification. This CDR3 comprises 15 residues. V was shortened by 3 bases and J by 6 bases, with 16 bases between the two germline ends. Germline-derived CDR1 and CDR2 are SGDLS and YYNGEE. Study findings and constraints: Barcode-sharing identical TCR molecules could underestimate highly expanded clone sizes.

Of note for this clonotype: What it recognizes is unknown. A read error may explain this, as a much larger clone is one base away.

TCRdb re-called the PCR reads with MiXCR, one entry per CDR3 protein. The repertoire holds hundreds of thousands of distinct CDR3 sequences, with about 20% as singletons. V is TRBV9 and J is TRBJ1-5, with D possibly being TRBD1 (5 bases). The source material was naive CD8+ T cells from blood, with Jurkat cell RNA spiked in. Subset in this sample: FACS-sorted CD8+CD4-CCR7+CD45RA+ naive T cells. This TCR came from a human donor in good health. Some libraries in this study had Jurkat cell RNA spiked in. The CDR3 coding sequence is TGTGCCAGCAGCGAGCGCGGGTGGGGGGGTCAGCCCCAGCATTTT. It encodes CASSERGWGGQPQHF.